This is a list of T cell receptor beta chains from one sample in a study of T cell changes during pregnancy in multiple sclerosis. Here immunoSEQ multiplex PCR was the method, and the copy in TCRdb shows in-frame clones only, minus some. The top ten hold 3% to 3.5% of the sample, which has tens of thousands of clones, 90% to 95% seen once. Sample: CD8+ T cells from peripheral blood mononuclear cells, taken in the third trimester of pregnancy. The receptors here all came from a female donor with multiple sclerosis, enrolled in a pregnancy study. The conserved cysteine and the conserved F or W are not part of the CDR3 here. A row's size may be missing; if present it is once, few, many or a size class.

J gene: TRBJ1-2; CDR3 length: 12; clone size: -; V gene: TRBV14; CDR3 protein: ASSQDLGARGYT
J gene: TRBJ2-7; CDR3 length: 11; clone size: once; V gene: TRBV6-1; CDR3 protein: ASSETGWVEQY
J gene: TRBJ2-4; CDR3 length: 14; clone size: -; V gene: TRBV28; CDR3 protein: ASSFGNTGVENIQY
J gene: TRBJ2-7; CDR3 length: 14; clone size: -; V gene: TRBV7-2; CDR3 protein: ASSLAVYNLSYEQY
J gene: TRBJ2-3; CDR3 length: 15; clone size: -; V gene: TRBV4-3; CDR3 protein: ASSQDPPGGVTDTQY
J gene: TRBJ1-3; CDR3 length: 12; clone size: -; V gene: TRBV9; CDR3 protein: ASSTGDSGNTIY
J gene: TRBJ2-1; CDR3 length: 13; clone size: -; V gene: TRBV6-4; CDR3 protein: ASSPVAGVYNEQF
J gene: TRBJ2-3; CDR3 length: 13; clone size: once; V gene: TRBV19; CDR3 protein: ASSIERVATDTQY
J gene: TRBJ2-3; CDR3 length: 13; clone size: once; V gene: TRBV6-1; CDR3 protein: ASTEKVLAGDTQY
J gene: TRBJ2-1; CDR3 length: 12; clone size: -; V gene: TRBV9; CDR3 protein: ANSAGGGANEQF
J gene: TRBJ1-2; CDR3 length: 13; clone size: -; V gene: TRBV6-5; CDR3 protein: ASSYSGTGNDGYT
J gene: TRBJ2-5; CDR3 length: 12; clone size: -; V gene: TRBV12-5; CDR3 protein: ASGLGDLKETQY
J gene: TRBJ2-1; CDR3 length: 12; clone size: -; V gene: TRBV6-4; CDR3 protein: ASSAGREGDEQF
J gene: TRBJ1-5; CDR3 length: 12; clone size: -; V gene: TRBV2; CDR3 protein: ASRASNSNQPQH
J gene: TRBJ2-7; CDR3 length: 10; clone size: -; V gene: TRBV2; CDR3 protein: ASSTLIYEQY
J gene: -; CDR3 length: 11; clone size: -; V gene: TRBV5-5; CDR3 protein: ASSLWGVDEQY
J gene: TRBJ1-2; CDR3 length: 13; clone size: -; V gene: TRBV9; CDR3 protein: ASSVEGGPGYGYT
J gene: TRBJ2-1; CDR3 length: 14; clone size: -; V gene: TRBV27; CDR3 protein: ASSRDREGSYNEQF
J gene: TRBJ2-1; CDR3 length: 13; clone size: once; V gene: TRBV30; CDR3 protein: AWSSTGLATDEQF
J gene: TRBJ2-7; CDR3 length: 11; clone size: -; V gene: TRBV28; CDR3 protein: ASTFERGYEQY
J gene: TRBJ2-7; CDR3 length: 14; clone size: -; V gene: TRBV7-6; CDR3 protein: ASSQGQGRSSYEQY
J gene: TRBJ1-2; CDR3 length: 13; clone size: -; V gene: TRBV28; CDR3 protein: ASSIRQEINYGYT
J gene: TRBJ2-1; CDR3 length: 15; clone size: -; V gene: TRBV7-6; CDR3 protein: ASSLVVWREGYNEQF
J gene: TRBJ2-3; CDR3 length: 14; clone size: -; V gene: TRBV9; CDR3 protein: ASSVGDGMGQDTQY
J gene: TRBJ2-7; CDR3 length: 13; clone size: -; V gene: TRBV11-2; CDR3 protein: ASSWDRGTVYEQY
J gene: TRBJ1-4; CDR3 length: 12; clone size: -; V gene: TRBV7-2; CDR3 protein: ASSLGGAYEKLF
J gene: TRBJ1-5; CDR3 length: 12; clone size: -; V gene: TRBV19; CDR3 protein: ASSAGQWAWPQH
J gene: TRBJ2-1; CDR3 length: 11; clone size: once; V gene: TRBV7-6; CDR3 protein: ASSYGGNNEQF
J gene: TRBJ2-1; CDR3 length: 9; clone size: -; V gene: TRBV7-9; CDR3 protein: ASSFGNEQF
J gene: TRBJ1-5; CDR3 length: 12; clone size: once; V gene: TRBV27; CDR3 protein: ANKRTGGVQPQH
J gene: TRBJ1-4; CDR3 length: 15; clone size: -; V gene: TRBV9; CDR3 protein: ASSARSRDLEGEKLF
J gene: TRBJ2-1; CDR3 length: 15; clone size: -; V gene: TRBV7-9; CDR3 protein: ASSPYGGSHSYNEQF
J gene: TRBJ2-5; CDR3 length: 13; clone size: -; V gene: TRBV7-9; CDR3 protein: ASSARQGRTETQY
J gene: TRBJ2-5; CDR3 length: 11; clone size: -; V gene: TRBV5-4; CDR3 protein: ASSRGGEETQY
J gene: TRBJ1-1; CDR3 length: 10; clone size: few; V gene: TRBV18; CDR3 protein: ASNRGDPEAF
J gene: TRBJ2-2; CDR3 length: 14; clone size: -; V gene: TRBV4-2; CDR3 protein: ASSSRLAGGSGELF